This T cell receptor beta chain was recorded in a study of CD8+ T cells in alopecia areata. Study-level information: Oral tofacitinib (5 to 10 mg twice daily) was administered to treated patients.

TCR sequencing used cDNA made by reverse transcription of extracted RNA. Clones were sequenced by immunoSEQ multiplex PCR, and TCRdb holds only the in-frame ones, with some missing. The sample includes approximately 210,000 clones, more than 60% of them seen just once. Treatment reported: oral pan-JAK inhibitor, 5-10 mg twice daily. This CDR3 region has 16 residues. Per germline, CDR1 SGHRS and CDR2 YFSETQ. The V and J ends lost 0 bases and 2 bases, in that order; junction bases with no gene match: 4. This specimen consisted of CD4+ T cells sorted from blood, obtained between weeks 44 and 45, from a patient treated with tofacitinib. This receptor was obtained from a human donor with alopecia areata. The chain recombines TRBV5-1 with TRBJ2-3; 9 nucleotides align to TRBD2. CDR3 DNA sequence: TGCGCCAGCAGCTTGGATCTAGCGGGGTACACAGATACGCAGTATTTT. Translated, it gives CASSLDLAGYTDTQYF.